This T cell receptor (beta chain) is from a study of blood T cell repertoires in COVID-19. Across the study: T cells, B-cell-depleted T cells, or PBMCs supplied cDNA or gDNA.

During active infection, Seattle patients enrolled and were then monitored through disease. Sequenced by immunoSEQ multiplex PCR; TCRdb stores in-frame clones only, minus some. Of fewer than 450,000 clones listed, roughly 88% were seen once; the top ten hold about 12%. This clone appeared once. The germline V gene has CDR1 GTSNPN and CDR2 SVGIG (reference sequence). The CDR3 length is 11 residues. V gave up 5 bases and J gave up 5 bases, with 9 bases separating them. What was sequenced was peripheral blood. The receptor comes from a woman aged 45 to 65 with COVID-19, enrolled during active disease. V and J are TRBV30 and TRBJ2-5; D is possibly TRBD2 (6 bases). CDR3 bases: TGTGCCTGGGAACGGGGGGAGACCCAGTACTTC. This encodes CAWERGETQYF.